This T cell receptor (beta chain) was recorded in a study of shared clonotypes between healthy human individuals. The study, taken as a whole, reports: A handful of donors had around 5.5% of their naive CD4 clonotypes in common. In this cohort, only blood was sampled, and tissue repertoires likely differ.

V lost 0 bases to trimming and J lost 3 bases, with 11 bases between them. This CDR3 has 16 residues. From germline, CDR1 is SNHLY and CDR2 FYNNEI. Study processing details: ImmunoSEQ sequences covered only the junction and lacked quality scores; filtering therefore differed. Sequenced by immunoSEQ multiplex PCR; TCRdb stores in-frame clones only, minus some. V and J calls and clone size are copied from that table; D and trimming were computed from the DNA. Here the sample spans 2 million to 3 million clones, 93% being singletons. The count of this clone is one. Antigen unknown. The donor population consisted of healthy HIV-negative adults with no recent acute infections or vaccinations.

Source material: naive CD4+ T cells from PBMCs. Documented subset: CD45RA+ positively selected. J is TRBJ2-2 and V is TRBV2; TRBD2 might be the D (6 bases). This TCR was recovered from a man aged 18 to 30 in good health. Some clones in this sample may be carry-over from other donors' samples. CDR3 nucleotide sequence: TGTGCCAGCAGTGAAGCTGGGGGGACGGACACCGGGGAGCTGTTTTTT. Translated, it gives CASSEAGGTDTGELFF.